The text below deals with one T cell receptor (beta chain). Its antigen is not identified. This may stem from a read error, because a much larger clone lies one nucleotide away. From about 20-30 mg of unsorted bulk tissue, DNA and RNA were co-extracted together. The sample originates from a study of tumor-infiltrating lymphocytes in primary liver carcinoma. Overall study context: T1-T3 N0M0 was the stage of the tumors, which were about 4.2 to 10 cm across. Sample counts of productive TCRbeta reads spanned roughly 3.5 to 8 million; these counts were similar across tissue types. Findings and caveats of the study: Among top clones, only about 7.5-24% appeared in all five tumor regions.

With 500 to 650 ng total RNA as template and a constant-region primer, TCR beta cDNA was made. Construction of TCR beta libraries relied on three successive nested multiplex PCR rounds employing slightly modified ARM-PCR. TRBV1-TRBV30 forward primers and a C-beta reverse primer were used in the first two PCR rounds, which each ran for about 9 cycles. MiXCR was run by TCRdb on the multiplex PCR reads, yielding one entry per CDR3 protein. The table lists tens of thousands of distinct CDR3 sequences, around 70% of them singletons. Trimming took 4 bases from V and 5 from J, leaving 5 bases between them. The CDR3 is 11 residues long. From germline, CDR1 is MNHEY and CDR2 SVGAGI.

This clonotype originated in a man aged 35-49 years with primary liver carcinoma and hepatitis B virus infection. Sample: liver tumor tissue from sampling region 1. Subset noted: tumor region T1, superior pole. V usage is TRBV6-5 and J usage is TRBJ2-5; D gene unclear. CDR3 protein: CASSCSETQYF. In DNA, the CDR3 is TGTGCCAGCAGTTGCTCGGAGACCCAGTACTTC.